These 21 T cell receptor beta chains share one sample of origin, sequenced in a study of control samples from healthy donors and cancer patients. Clones were sequenced by immunoSEQ multiplex PCR, and TCRdb holds only the in-frame ones, with some missing. This sample has 85,000 to 100,000 clones; 82% occur once, and the top ten carry approximately 2%. Sequencing used blood. The receptor source for this set is a man aged 55 to 70 in good health.

The rearrangement links TRBV19 to TRBJ1-4, with TRBD1 identical over 9 bases. V lost 8 bases, J lost 4 bases, and 2 bases stayed unmatched. CDR3 length: 13 amino acids. Germline V gene sequence: CDR1 LNHDA, CDR2 SQIVND (reference sequence). CDR3: CASSTGGNEKLFF. The CDR3 region has the DNA TGTGCCAGTTCGACAGGGGGTAATGAAAAACTGTTTTTT.

This chain links TRBV5-5 with TRBJ2-7; D is ambiguous. The CDR3 loop spans 13 amino acids. Germline V gene sequence: CDR1 SGHKS, CDR2 YYEKEE (reference sequence). The ends were cut back, 6 bases at V and 0 bases at J, with 10 bases in the middle. The CDR3 here is CASTRPASYEQYF. CDR3 nucleotides: TGTGCCAGCACCCGCCCAGCCTCCTACGAGCAGTACTTC.

The chain employs TRBV30 and TRBJ2-1; D gene uncertain. The germline CDR1 and CDR2 sequences are GTSNPN and SVGIG (reference sequence). This CDR3 has 16 residues. V lost 3 bases to trimming and J lost 0 bases, with 15 bases between them. Written as DNA, the CDR3 is TGTGCCTGGAGCGGAAACTTGTTGAGCTCCTACAATGAGCAGTTCTTC. It yields the protein CAWSGNLLSSYNEQFF. The full variable domain, in which reference TRBV30 and TRBJ2-1 provide the parts outside the CDR3, is SQTIHQWPATLVQPVGSPLSLECTVEGTSNPNLYWYRQAAGRGLQLLFYSVGIGQISSEVPQNLSASRPQDRQFILSSKKLLLSDSGFYLCAWSGNLLSSYNEQFFGPGTRLTVL.

The V and J genes are TRBV7-3 and TRBJ2-3; the D gene is possibly TRBD2 (6 bases). CDR3 length: 15 amino acids. Germline V gene sequence: CDR1 SGHTA, CDR2 FQGTGA. V was pared by 4 bases and J by 0 bases, with 11 bases between. The CDR3 DNA follows: TGTGCCAGCAGCTACGACGGGACTAGCACAGATACGCAGTATTTT. It is translated as CASSYDGTSTDTQYF. The entire variable domain, with the rest obtained from reference TRBV7-3 and TRBJ2-3, is as follows: GAGVSQTPSNKVTEKGKYVELRCDPISGHTALYWYRQSLGQGPEFLIYFQGTGAADDSGLPNDRFFAVRPEGSVSTLKIQRTERGDSAVYLCASSYDGTSTDTQYFGPGTRLTVL.

The J gene is TRBJ2-5, the V gene TRBV5-4, with TRBD2 matching 10 bases. Germline loops: CDR1 SGHNT, CDR2 YYREEE (reference sequence). V gave up 2 bases and J gave up 0 bases; unmatched junction bases: 4. The length of the CDR3 is 16 residues. The CDR3 coding sequence is TGTGCCAGCAGCTTCACTAGCGGGGTTTACCAAGAGACCCAGTACTTC. It yields the protein CASSFTSGVYQETQYF. The full variable domain, its missing parts supplied by reference TRBV5-4 and TRBJ2-5, is ETGVTQSPTHLIKTRGQQVTLRCSSQSGHNTVSWYQQALGQGPQFIFQYYREEENGRGNFPPRFSGLQFPNYSSELNVNALELDDSALYLCASSFTSGVYQETQYFGPGTRLLVL.

This clone was observed a few times. This chain links TRBV3-1 (or the pseudogene TRBV3-2) with TRBJ1-1; tentatively, D is TRBD1 (5 bases). The CDR3 contains 13 residues. With 6 bases removed from V and 6 bases from J, the gap between germline ends came to 14 bases. CDR1 is LGHDT and CDR2 is YNNKEL in the germline V gene (reference sequence). CDR3 in amino acids: CASSPQGDAEAFF. The DNA of the CDR3 is TGTGCCAGCAGTCCGCAGGGTGATGCTGAAGCTTTCTTT.

The V call is TRBV19, the J call TRBJ1-5; 8 bases are a match to TRBD1. Germline CDR1 is LNHDA and CDR2 is SQIVND (reference sequence). The CDR3 length is 13 residues. V gave up 5 bases and J gave up 8 bases; unmatched junction bases: 5. Here the CDR3 reads CASSVGQGKPQHF. The CDR3 DNA reads TGTGCCAGTAGTGTTGGACAGGGCAAGCCCCAGCATTTT.

In the case of this clone: A junction end diverges from the germline sequence, so it may reflect a read error. The J gene is TRBJ2-1, the V gene TRBV5-1; 8 bases map to TRBD1. Germline V lookup: CDR1 SGHRS, CDR2 YFSETQ. The CDR3 covers 16 residues. CDR3 region: CASSAPGQVPGNEQLF. In DNA form, the CDR3 reads TGCGCCAGCAGCGCCCCGGGACAGGTCCCGGGGAATGAGCAGCTCTTC.

V usage is TRBV9 and J usage is TRBJ2-5; D is undetermined. Trimming removed 2 bases at V and 1 base at J, with 6 bases between. The CDR3 consists of 13 residues. The V gene's germline CDR1 is SGDLS and CDR2 YYNGEE. The CDR3 DNA follows: TGTGCCAGCAGCGTGAGTCTCCAAGAGACCCAGTACTTC. It is translated as CASSVSLQETQYF.

The chain links TRBV10-3 to TRBJ2-1, with 10 bases aligning to TRBD2. This CDR3 is built from 14 residues. Germline assignment: CDR1 ENHRY and CDR2 SYGVKD. With V trimmed by 2 bases and J by 5 bases, 0 bases remained unmatched. The CDR3 nucleotides read TGTGCCATCAGTGAGGGACTAGCGGACAATGAGCAGTTCTTC. It encodes CAISEGLADNEQFF.

The chain recombines TRBV28 with TRBJ2-1; 8 nucleotides align to TRBD2. This CDR3 comprises 19 residues. Trimming took 3 bases from V and 0 from J; bases not matched to a gene: 13. Per germline, CDR1 MDHEN and CDR2 SYDVKM. CDR3 bases: TGTGCCAGCAGTTTCCATCTTAGGAGCGGGGGAAACTCCTACAATGAGCAGTTCTTC. Its translation: CASSFHLRSGGNSYNEQFF.

The V and J genes are TRBV5-1 and TRBJ2-7; D uncertain. CDR3 length equals 15 residues. The V gene's germline CDR1 is SGHRS and CDR2 YFSETQ. The CDR3 spells CPIIPFHGSSYEQYF. CDR3 in DNA: TGCCCTATTATTCCCTTTCATGGAAGCTCCTACGAGCAGTACTTC. Complete variable domain (other parts from reference TRBV5-1 and TRBJ2-7): KAGVTQTPRYLIKTRGQQVTLSCSPISGHRSVSWYQQTPGQGLQFLFEYFSETQRNKGNFPGRFSGRQFSNSRSEMNVSTLELGDSALYLCPIIPFHGSSYEQYFGPGTRLTVT.

The chain recombines TRBV6-5 with TRBJ1-2, with TRBD1 identical over 8 bases. Trimming took 2 bases from V and 7 from J; bases not matched to a gene: 9. There are 15 residues in the CDR3. CDR1 and CDR2 (germline): MNHEY, SVGAGI. In DNA form, the CDR3 reads TGTGCCAGCAGTTACAGTCGGCAGGGGGCCTTTGGCTACACCTTC. This gives the protein CASSYSRQGAFGYTF.

The chain couples TRBV11-2 to TRBJ1-2, with D possibly being TRBD1 (5 bases). CDR1 is SGHAT, CDR2 FQNNGV, per germline. Trimming took 5 bases from V and 2 from J, leaving 12 bases between them. The CDR3 has 14 residues. The CDR3 sequence is CASSPGYPNYGYTF. The CDR3 coding sequence is TGTGCCAGCAGCCCAGGGTATCCCAACTATGGCTACACCTTC.

This chain links TRBV7-8 with TRBJ2-3; no definite D call. Germline V gene lookup returns CDR1 SGHVS and CDR2 FQNEAQ. The CDR3 covers 12 residues. V gave up 2 bases and J gave up 5 bases, with 5 bases separating them. Written as DNA, the CDR3 is TGTGCCAGCAGCTTAATAATAGATACGCAGTATTTT. It encodes CASSLIIDTQYF.

V and J are TRBV5-1 and TRBJ2-5, with D unresolved. The CDR3 is made up of 14 amino acids. Germline V gene data show CDR1 as SGHRS and CDR2 as YFSETQ. Trimming stripped 0 bases from V and 4 bases from J, with 10 bases between. CDR3 in amino acids: CASSLVQALETQYF. The CDR3 region has the DNA TGCGCCAGCAGCTTGGTGCAGGCGCTAGAGACCCAGTACTTC.

The genes are TRBV10-3 and TRBJ1-1; 7 bases are shared with TRBD1. V trimming: 2 bases; J trimming: 6 bases; junction bases outside the gene matches: 6. The germline gives CDR1 ENHRY, CDR2 SYGVKD. The length of the CDR3 is 14 residues. CDR3 loop: CAISEGGGPPEAFF. The CDR3 DNA sequence: TGTGCCATCAGTGAGGGAGGGGGCCCCCCTGAAGCTTTCTTT.

In DNA, the CDR3 is TGTGCCAGCAGCCAATCACCCATAATTGAAGCTTTCTTT. It is translated as CASSQSPIIEAFF. The chain links TRBV3-1 (or the pseudogene TRBV3-2) to TRBJ1-1, with D unresolved. The germline CDR1 and CDR2 sequences are LGHDT and YNNKEL (reference sequence). Trimming removed 2 bases from V and 7 bases from J, with 11 bases in between. The CDR3 spans 13 residues.

The V gene is TRBV30, the J gene TRBJ1-1; no reliable D call. CDR1 is GTSNPN and CDR2 is SVGIG in the germline V gene (reference sequence). This CDR3 comprises 15 residues. Trimming removed 7 bases from V and 4 bases from J, with 22 bases in between. Written as DNA, the CDR3 is TGTGCCTTGGAAATCGGTTTGGGGTTGGGCACTGAAGCTTTCTTT. This gives the protein CALEIGLGLGTEAFF.

The chain recombines TRBV27 with TRBJ2-7, with unresolved D. Trimming took 2 bases from V and 1 from J, leaving 6 bases between them. The length of the CDR3 is 13 residues. Germline lookup yields CDR1 MNHEY and CDR2 SMNVEV (reference sequence). CDR3 coding DNA: TGTGCCAGCAGTTTACGAACATCCTACGAGCAGTACTTC. Translating gives CASSLRTSYEQYF.

The chain couples TRBV24-1 to TRBJ2-3; 7 bases agree with TRBD1. Germline loops: CDR1 KGHDR, CDR2 SFDVKD. The V gene end was trimmed by 9 bases and the J gene end by 2 bases; junction bases not matched to a gene: 13. This CDR3 comprises 16 residues. The CDR3 region is CATAEPSQGTTDTQYF. For the CDR3, the DNA is TGTGCCACCGCCGAACCCTCACAGGGGACCACAGATACGCAGTATTTT.